This T cell receptor (beta chain) was recorded in a study of blood T cell repertoires in COVID-19. CDR1 is LGHDT and CDR2 is YNNKEL in the germline V gene (reference sequence). The V end lost 11 bases, the J end lost 2 bases, and 12 bases lay between the germline ends. This CDR3 has 12 amino acids. Per the authors' pipeline: Nucleated cell counts were estimated from reference gene primer amplification. Clones were read by immunoSEQ multiplex PCR, and TCRdb kept only the in-frame ones, dropping some. V and J calls and clone size are given by that table; D and trimming were obtained from the DNA. The sample records 250,000 to 350,000 clones, 70% to 90% being singletons.

V usage is TRBV3-1 (or the pseudogene TRBV3-2) and J usage is TRBJ2-5, with D tentatively TRBD2 (5 bases). This receptor was obtained from a woman aged 25 to 45 who had recovered from COVID-19. The sample comprised peripheral blood. The CDR3 loop reads CAWKRKQETQYF. The CDR3 DNA is TGTGCCTGGAAGCGGAAGCAAGAGACCCAGTACTTC.